This T cell receptor (beta chain) was profiled in a study of Ad26.COV2.S vaccination and SARS-CoV-2 variants. The wider study: Participants got Ad26.COV2.S intramuscularly, once or twice 56 days apart. Study-wide results and caveats: Ad26.COV2.S recipients had broader spike-specific TCRs (P = 0.0014). Post-vaccination breadth of spike-specific CD8+ and CD4+ T cell responses was reportedly substantial.

Points on this clone: What it binds is not known.

Sample treatment: about 20 received Ad26.COV2.S at low or high dose, single or two shots; five or six received placebo; per-sample allocation not given. On day 63 after the first injection, vaccine and placebo recipients gave samples. An 18-55-year-old adult in Boston served as donor. Produced via immunoSEQ multiplex PCR; TCRdb's table is partial and in-frame only. The sample shows hundreds of thousands of clones, roughly 87% of them seen only once. V was pared by 4 bases and J by 5 bases, with 4 bases of the junction left unmatched. There are 13 residues in the CDR3. This sequence joins TRBV12-3 or TRBV12-4 and TRBJ2-5; TRBD1 matches at 7 bases. The sequence came from a person aged 18-60 years who received the Ad26.COV2.S COVID-19 vaccine or a placebo. This specimen was peripheral blood, taken in a trial of Ad26.COV2.S vaccine versus placebo. CDR3 in DNA: TGTGCCAGCAGTTCAGGACAGGAGGAGACCCAGTACTTC. It is translated as CASSSGQEETQYF.